Reported below is one T cell receptor beta chain. Antigen specificity is unknown. Doses given second, at about 4 or about 12 weeks, were pooled. The record originates from a study of T cell responses to AZD1222 COVID-19 vaccine. The germline CDR1 and CDR2 sequences are MDHEN and SYDVKM. The CDR3 runs 17 residues. Trimming removed 5 bases from V and 2 bases from J; junction bases left unmatched: 12. Study-wide findings and caveats: Seropositive at baseline were only a handful of AZD1222 recipients.

Using immunoSEQ multiplex PCR, the repertoire was profiled, and TCRdb retains in-frame clones only, with some absent. The table lists about 180,000 clones, approximately 86% of them singletons. This chain joins TRBV28 and TRBJ1-5, with 7 bases aligning to TRBD1. The sequencing used peripheral blood, collected 28 days after the second AZD1222 dose. This TCR came from an adult who received the AZD1222 COVID-19 vaccine. In nucleotides, the CDR3 is TGTGCCAGCAGTCCACCCGGGGACAGTTTCCGCAATCAGCCCCAGCATTTT. This encodes CASSPPGDSFRNQPQHF.